The T cell receptor beta chain under discussion was sequenced for a study of CD4+ T cells in melanoma. Germline CDR1 and CDR2: MNHEY and SMNVEV (reference sequence). V shed 6 bases and J 7 bases; nucleotides not matched to a gene: 12. This CDR3 is 15 amino acids long. Findings of the study overall: A reported correlation linked neoantigen-specific CD4+ T cells to CD8+, macrophage and B cell function. Neoantigen-specific CD4+ T cells in melanoma reportedly had diverse differentiation states.

As concerns this clone: The target antigen is unknown.

Using immunoSEQ multiplex PCR, the repertoire was profiled, and TCRdb retains in-frame clones only, with some absent. Of about 7,200 clones listed, around 63% are singletons. This TCR derives from a human donor with melanoma. Sequencing input: cells from a culture (not recorded whether cultured in vitro). This chain uses TRBV27 with TRBJ1-2; 9 bases agree with TRBD1. The CDR3 spells CASSILQGAAGGYTF. As DNA, the CDR3 is TGTGCCAGCAGCATACTACAGGGGGCGGCTGGTGGCTACACCTTC.